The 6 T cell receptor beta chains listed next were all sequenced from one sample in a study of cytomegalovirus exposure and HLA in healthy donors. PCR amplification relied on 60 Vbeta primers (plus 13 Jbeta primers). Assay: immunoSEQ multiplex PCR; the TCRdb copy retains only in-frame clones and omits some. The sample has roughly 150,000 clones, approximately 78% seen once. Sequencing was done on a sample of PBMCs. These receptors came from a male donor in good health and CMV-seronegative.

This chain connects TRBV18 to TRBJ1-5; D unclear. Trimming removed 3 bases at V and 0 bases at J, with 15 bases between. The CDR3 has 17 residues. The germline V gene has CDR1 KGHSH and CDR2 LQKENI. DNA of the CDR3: TGTGCCAGCTCACCCGGGGAGCGGAGGTATAGCAATCAGCCCCAGCATTTT. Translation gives CASSPGERRYSNQPQHF.

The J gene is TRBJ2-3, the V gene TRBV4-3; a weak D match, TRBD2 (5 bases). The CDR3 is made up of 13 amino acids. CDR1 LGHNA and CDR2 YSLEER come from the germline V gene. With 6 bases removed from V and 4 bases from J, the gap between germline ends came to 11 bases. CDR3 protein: CASRGGRSDTQYF. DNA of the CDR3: TGCGCCAGCAGAGGAGGTCGGTCAGATACGCAGTATTTT.

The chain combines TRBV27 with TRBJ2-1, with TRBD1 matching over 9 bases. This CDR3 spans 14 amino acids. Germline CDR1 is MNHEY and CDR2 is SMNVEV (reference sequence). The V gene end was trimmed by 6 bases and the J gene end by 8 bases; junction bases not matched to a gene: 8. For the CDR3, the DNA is TGTGCCAGCAGCCTCGGGACAGGGCTCGATGAGCAGTTCTTC. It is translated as CASSLGTGLDEQFF.

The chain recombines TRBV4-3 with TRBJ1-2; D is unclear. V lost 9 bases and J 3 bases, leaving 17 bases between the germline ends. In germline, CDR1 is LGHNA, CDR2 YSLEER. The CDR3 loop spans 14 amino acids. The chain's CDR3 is CASNYRGGDYGYTF. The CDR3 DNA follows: TGCGCCAGTAATTACCGGGGTGGGGACTATGGCTACACCTTC.

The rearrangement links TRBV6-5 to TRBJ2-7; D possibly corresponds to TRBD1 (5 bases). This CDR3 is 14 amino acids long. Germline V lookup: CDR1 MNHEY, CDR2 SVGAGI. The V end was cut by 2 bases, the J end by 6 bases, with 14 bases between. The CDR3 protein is CASSYISGRGEQYF. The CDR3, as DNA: TGTGCCAGCAGTTACATAAGTGGTAGGGGCGAGCAGTACTTC.

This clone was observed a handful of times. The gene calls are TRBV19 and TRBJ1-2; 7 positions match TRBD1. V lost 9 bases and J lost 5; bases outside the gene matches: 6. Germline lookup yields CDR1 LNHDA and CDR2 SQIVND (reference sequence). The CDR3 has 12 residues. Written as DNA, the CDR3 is TGTGCCAGCCTACAGGGGAGATATGGCTACACCTTC. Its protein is CASLQGRYGYTF.